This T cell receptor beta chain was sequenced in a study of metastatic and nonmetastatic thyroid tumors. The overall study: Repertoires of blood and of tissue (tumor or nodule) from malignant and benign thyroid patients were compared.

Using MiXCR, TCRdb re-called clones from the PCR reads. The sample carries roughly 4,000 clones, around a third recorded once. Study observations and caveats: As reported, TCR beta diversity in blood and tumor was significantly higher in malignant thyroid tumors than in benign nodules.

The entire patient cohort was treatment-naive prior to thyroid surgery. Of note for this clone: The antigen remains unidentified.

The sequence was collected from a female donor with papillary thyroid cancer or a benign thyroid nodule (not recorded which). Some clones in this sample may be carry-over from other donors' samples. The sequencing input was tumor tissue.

CDR3 in amino acids: CASSLVQGADTQYF. The CDR3 bases are TGTGCCAGCAGTTTAGTCCAGGGGGCAGATACGCAGTATTTT. This chain joins TRBV12-3 or TRBV12-4 and TRBJ2-3, with 7 bases matching TRBD1. The CDR3 is 14 amino acids. The J segment lost 4 bases and the V segment lost 1 base, leaving 2 bases of the junction unmatched.